This passage covers 6 T cell receptor beta chains from one sample sequenced in a study of T cell responses to AZD1222 COVID-19 vaccine listed by TCRdb under 2021. Library construction relied on the immunoSEQ multiplex PCR assay. TCRdb provides this immuneACCESS table in a form limited to in-frame rearrangements. Some clones are lacking; in checked studies, under half of them reflect an unresolved V gene, and why the rest are absent is not known. For this sample the table gives roughly 100,000 clones, of which about 90% were detected only once. The ten largest clones capture about 2.5% of the sample. What this sample's time point label stands for: about 28 days (+/-7) after the second vaccine dose. The specimen comprised peripheral blood, sampled 28 days after the second AZD1222 dose. The receptors shown here come from an adult who received the AZD1222 COVID-19 vaccine.

The chain links TRBV30 to TRBJ1-6, with D possibly matching TRBD1 (6 bases). Per germline, CDR1 GTSNPN and CDR2 SVGIG (reference sequence). Trimming stripped 3 bases from V and 6 bases from J, with 9 bases between. The CDR3 sequence is 13 residues long. The CDR3 nucleotides are TGTGCCTGGAGGCAACAGGGTAATTCACCCCTCCACTTT. This sequence encodes CAWRQQGNSPLHF.

The gene calls are TRBV7-2 and TRBJ1-5, with 9 bases that match TRBD1. V lost 1 base, J lost 6 bases, and 4 bases stayed unmatched. This CDR3 comprises 15 residues. Germline CDR1 is SGHTA and CDR2 is FQGNSA. As DNA, the CDR3 is TGTGCCAGCAGCTTAGAACAGGGGGCAGCTCAGCCCCAGCATTTT. Its translation: CASSLEQGAAQPQHF.

The rearrangement links TRBV27 to TRBJ1-1; TRBD1 aligns across 9 bases. The CDR3 consists of 14 residues. Germline V gene data show CDR1 as MNHEY and CDR2 as SMNVEV (reference sequence). The ends lost 6 bases at V and 1 base at J; junction bases unmatched: 3. In DNA form, the CDR3 reads TGTGCCAGCAGGGGACAGGGAGAGAACACTGAAGCTTTCTTT. Translation: CASRGQGENTEAFF.

The rearrangement joins TRBV4-2 to TRBJ1-3, with unresolved D. The germline V gene encodes CDR1 LGHNA and CDR2 YNFKEQ. V was cut by 0 bases and J by 5 bases, with 17 bases left in between. The CDR3 loop spans 17 amino acids. CDR3 loop: CASSQDGVRRLRNTIYF. DNA of the CDR3: TGTGCCAGCAGCCAAGATGGTGTCAGGAGATTGAGAAACACCATATATTTT.

The gene calls are TRBV13 and TRBJ2-1, with D possibly matching TRBD2 (6 bases). Germline V gene sequence: CDR1 PRHDT, CDR2 FYEKMQ (reference sequence). This CDR3 has 16 residues. V was trimmed by 2 bases and J by 3 bases, leaving 14 bases between them. As DNA, the CDR3 is TGTGCCAGCAGCTTATTCGGGGGACTTCACTACAATGAGCAGTTCTTC. Translation: CASSLFGGLHYNEQFF.

In this sample, this clone turned up once. The chain carries TRBV6-5 and TRBJ1-2; 7 positions match TRBD1. Germline lookup yields CDR1 MNHEY and CDR2 SVGAGI. The CDR3 has 14 amino acids. V trimming: 8 bases; J trimming: 5 bases; junction bases outside the gene matches: 11. CDR3 nucleotide sequence: TGTGCCAGCCGACCTTACAGGGGAGGATATGGCTACACCTTC. It is translated as CASRPYRGGYGYTF.